A single sample gave rise to the 7 T cell receptor beta chains below, sequenced in a study of post-analysis software for immune sequencing data. Study-level points and caveats: With TRBV5-6, TRBV5-1 and TRBV20-1 included, about five TRBV segments were more frequent in patients than in controls.

Each TCR beta cDNA library carried unique molecular identifiers. TCRdb analysed the PCR reads with MiXCR anew, one entry per CDR3 protein. The data contain 170,000 or so distinct CDR3 sequences, around 30% of them singletons. For these receptors, no antigen is known. Sequenced: blood. These receptors were obtained from a girl between 5 and 17 years old with multiple sclerosis.

This clonotype was seen only a few times. V is TRBV12-3 or TRBV12-4 and J is TRBJ1-5; D not certain. The CDR3 covers 13 residues. Trimming pared 8 bases from V and 3 bases from J, leaving 11 bases between. CDR3 residues: CASVAGDNQPQHF. As DNA, the CDR3 is TGTGCCAGCGTGGCGGGAGACAATCAGCCCCAGCATTTT.

In this sample, this clonotype turned up many times. The rearrangement joins TRBV20-1 to TRBJ1-5, with 9 bases identical to TRBD1. Germline trimming cut 6 bases from V and 5 bases from J; bases unmatched to any gene: 8. The germline CDR1 and CDR2 sequences are DFQATT and SNEGSKA (reference sequence). The CDR3 has 14 amino acids. CDR3 bases: TGCAGTGCAACCGGGACAGGGTTTTATCAGCCCCAGCATTTT. It translates to CSATGTGFYQPQHF.

This clonotype was recorded many times. V is TRBV20-1 and J is TRBJ1-5; D is possibly TRBD1 (5 bases). Germline V gene lookup returns CDR1 DFQATT and CDR2 SNEGSKA (reference sequence). Deletions cut 6 bases from V and 0 bases from J, with 15 bases between. CDR3 length: 15 residues. The CDR3, as DNA: TGCAGTGCCCAAACCCAGGGCTATAGCAATCAGCCCCAGCATTTT. This encodes CSAQTQGYSNQPQHF.

The chain has TRBV7-6 and TRBJ2-1, with D possibly being TRBD1 (6 bases). Germline V CDR1 and CDR2: SGHVS, FNYEAQ. The CDR3 runs to 15 residues. Deletions cut 5 bases from V and 8 bases from J, with 19 bases between. Written as DNA, the CDR3 is TGTGCCAGCAGCCCCGCCCGGGACATCCGCCATGAGCAGTTCTTC. Its translation: CASSPARDIRHEQFF.

V and J are TRBV4-1 and TRBJ1-5; D is perhaps TRBD1 (6 bases). CDR3 size: 17 residues. V was pared by 0 bases and J by 5 bases, with 17 bases between. The germline V gene has CDR1 MGHRA and CDR2 YSYEKL. In nucleotides, the CDR3 is TGCGCCAGCAGCCAAGAGGCGCAAGGGGGAGTCTATCAGCCCCAGCATTTT. This sequence encodes CASSQEAQGGVYQPQHF.

In this sample, this clonotype turned up a few times. The V gene is TRBV20-1, the J gene TRBJ2-5, with D possibly TRBD2 on 6 matching bases. Trimming pared 6 bases from V and 3 bases from J, leaving 14 bases between. There are 13 residues in the CDR3. Germline V gives CDR1 DFQATT, CDR2 SNEGSKA (reference sequence). The CDR3 protein is CSARRDSKETQYF. The CDR3, as DNA: TGCAGTGCCAGACGGGACTCCAAAGAGACCCAGTACTTC.

This clonotype was seen repeatedly, ten times or more. V is TRBV30 and J is TRBJ2-7; 8 bases are a match to TRBD1. The CDR3 has 17 amino acids. The V and J ends lost 3 bases and 5 bases, in that order; junction bases with no gene match: 18. CDR1 GTSNPN and CDR2 SVGIG come from the germline V gene (reference sequence). The CDR3 loop reads CAWRGIGGQGAWDEQYF. The CDR3 bases are TGTGCCTGGAGGGGGATAGGAGGACAGGGCGCGTGGGACGAGCAGTACTTC.